Listed below are T cell receptor beta chains from one sample, sequenced in a study of T cells in Graves' hyperthyroidism and ophthalmopathy. Each CDR3 protein is one row after TCRdb ran MiXCR on the multiplex PCR reads. The sample has hundreds of thousands of distinct CDR3 sequences, roughly 14% seen once. Sequencing was done on a sample of blood. All receptors come from a young man with Graves' ophthalmopathy. CDR3s include the opening cysteine and the closing phenylalanine or tryptophan. A D gene is named only where the DNA matches it firmly. Where a row states a size, it is once, few, many or the class of an expanded clone; other rows omit it.

TRBJ1-5	many	.	TRBV3-1	CASSQAYGNQPQHF	TGTGCCAGCAGCCAAGCATATGGAAATCAGCCCCAGCATTTT
TRBJ2-1	.	.	TRBV7-6	CASSLAQNYNEQFF	TGTGCCAGCAGCTTAGCACAGAACTACAATGAGCAGTTCTTC
TRBJ2-4	few	.	TRBV19	CASREGGVDGNIQYF	TGTGCCAGTAGAGAAGGGGGGGTAGATGGGAACATTCAGTACTTC
TRBJ2-7	many	TRBD2	TRBV6-5	CASSYRTSGGYEQYF	TGTGCCAGCAGTTACCGGACTAGCGGGGGCTACGAGCAGTACTTC
TRBJ1-1	many	.	TRBV3-1	CASSPLGRGGHTEAFF	TGTGCCAGCAGCCCCCTCGGGCGGGGGGGGCACACTGAAGCTTTCTTT
TRBJ2-7	many	TRBD2	TRBV13	CASRSRLALEQYF	TGTGCCAGCAGGTCCCGACTAGCACTCGAGCAGTACTTC
TRBJ1-2	many	.	TRBV13	CASSSRGAANYGYTF	TGTGCCAGCAGCTCAAGGGGGGCAGCTAACTATGGCTACACCTTC
TRBJ2-1	.	.	TRBV20-1	CSASLAMINEQFF	TGCAGTGCTAGTCTAGCCATGATAAATGAGCAGTTCTTC
TRBJ2-5	few	.	TRBV14	CASSHRGRWETQYF	TGTGCCAGCAGCCACCGGGGGCGCTGGGAGACCCAGTACTTC
TRBJ2-3	many	TRBD2	TRBV7-8	CASSLTHSGGGTDTQYF	TGTGCCAGCAGCTTAACCCATAGCGGGGGTGGGACAGATACGCAGTATTTT
TRBJ2-1	many	.	TRBV5-1	CASSLGEYNEQFF	TGCGCCAGCAGCTTGGGGGAATACAATGAGCAGTTCTTC
TRBJ1-1	.	.	TRBV10-3	CAIRSQGGTEALF	TGTGCCATCAGATCACAGGGAGGGACTGAAGCTCTCTTT
TRBJ2-7	many	.	TRBV20-1	CSARDLAEPTGEQYF	TGCAGTGCTAGAGATCTGGCGGAGCCCACTGGCGAGCAGTACTTC
TRBJ2-7	many	TRBD1	TRBV20-1	CSAVGTVSNTQYF	TGCAGTGCAGTTGGGACAGTCAGCAACACTCAGTACTTC
TRBJ2-1	many	TRBD2	TRBV7-2	CASSFPRLRGLAGGSSYNEQFF	TGTGCCAGCAGCTTTCCGAGGCTCCGGGGACTAGCGGGAGGTAGCTCCTACAATGAGCAGTTCTTC
TRBJ2-7	many	TRBD1	TRBV5-1	CASRPGQTYEQYF	TGCGCCAGCAGACCGGGACAGACCTACGAGCAGTACTTC
TRBJ2-1	many	TRBD1	TRBV9	CASSARQTGEDYNEQFF	TGTGCCAGCAGCGCCCGACAGACAGGGGAGGACTACAATGAGCAGTTCTTC
TRBJ1-2	few	.	TRBV10-3	CAISESVNYGYTF	TGTGCCATCAGTGAGTCGGTAAACTATGGCTACACCTTC
TRBJ2-1	many	TRBD2	TRBV5-1	CASSLAGGLNEQFF	TGTGCCAGCAGCCTAGCGGGAGGACTGAATGAGCAGTTCTTC
TRBJ2-3	many	TRBD2	TRBV6-1	CASRREGLADTQYF	TGTGCCAGCCGCCGGGAGGGCCTAGCAGATACGCAGTATTTT
TRBJ2-1	many	.	TRBV5-1	CASSFGADNEQFF	TGCGCCAGCAGCTTCGGGGCCGACAATGAGCAGTTCTTC
TRBJ2-1	many	.	TRBV7-2	CASSLASLQQFF	TGTGCCAGCAGCTTAGCAAGCCTTCAGCAGTTCTTC
TRBJ1-1	many	.	TRBV28	CASSLPIGSEAFF	TGTGCCAGCAGTTTGCCAATTGGTTCTGAAGCTTTCTTT
TRBJ1-5	many	TRBD1	TRBV18	CASSAGQGVGQPQHF	TGTGCCAGCTCAGCGGGACAGGGGGTAGGTCAGCCCCAGCATTTT
TRBJ2-5	.	.	TRBV3-1	CASSQEGGASSETQYF	TGTGCCAGCAGCCAAGAAGGGGGGGCTAGCAGCGAGACCCAGTACTTC
TRBJ2-7	many	.	TRBV12-3/TRBV12-4	CASSFFPVAMGQYF	TGTGCCAGCAGTTTCTTTCCGGTGGCGATGGGGCAGTACTTC
TRBJ2-1	many	.	TRBV6-1	CASSYTTNEQFF	TGTGCCAGCAGTTACACAACAAATGAGCAGTTCTTC
TRBJ2-7	many	.	TRBV7-8	CASSLVEIRGPYEQYF	TGTGCCAGCAGCTTAGTTGAGATTCGCGGACCCTACGAGCAGTACTTC
TRBJ2-3	many	TRBD2	TRBV11-3	CASSPRLAGTSTDTQYF	TGTGCCAGCAGCCCACGACTAGCGGGGACTAGCACAGATACGCAGTATTTT
TRBJ1-4	.	.	TRBV25-1	CASSERGSNNEKLFF	TGTGCCAGCAGTGAAAGAGGGTCAAACAATGAAAAACTGTTTTTT
TRBJ1-1	many	TRBD1	TRBV27	CASSPYTSQGAGVGTEAFF	TGTGCCAGCAGCCCCTACACCTCACAGGGGGCGGGGGTAGGTACTGAAGCTTTCTTT
TRBJ2-1	many	TRBD2	TRBV7-7	CASSLLAGVPGEQFF	TGTGCTAGCAGCTTATTAGCGGGCGTACCCGGTGAGCAGTTCTTC
TRBJ2-1	.	TRBD2	TRBV11-3	CASSLVLAGSNEQFF	TGTGCCAGCAGCTTAGTTTTAGCGGGGAGTAATGAGCAGTTCTTC
TRBJ1-6	.	.	TRBV10-1	CASSETGDSPLHF	TGCGCCAGCAGTGAGACGGGTGATTCACCCCTCCACTTT
TRBJ2-5	many	TRBD1	TRBV7-9	CASSLTGGPPQETQYF	TGTGCCAGCAGCTTGACAGGGGGTCCCCCCCAAGAGACCCAGTACTTC
TRBJ2-2	.	.	TRBV9	CASSVARAPPGELFF	TGTGCCAGCAGCGTAGCTAGGGCCCCTCCCGGGGAGCTGTTTTTT
TRBJ2-7	many	TRBD1	TRBV4-1	CASSQERDRSFEQYF	TGCGCCAGCAGCCAAGAAAGGGACAGGTCGTTCGAGCAGTACTTC
TRBJ2-6	many	.	TRBV3-1	CASSQDGESGANVLTF	TGTGCCAGCAGCCAAGATGGGGAATCTGGGGCCAACGTCCTGACTTTC
TRBJ1-6	.	.	TRBV27	CASSLRPPSSSYNSPLHF	TGTGCCAGCAGTTTAAGACCACCCTCCAGCTCCTATAATTCACCCCTCCACTTT
TRBJ1-1	few	.	TRBV27	CASSKYGTEAFF	TGTGCCAGCAGTAAATACGGCACTGAAGCTTTCTTT
TRBJ1-4	many	.	TRBV2	CARAGRANEKLFF	TGTGCCAGGGCAGGGAGGGCTAATGAAAAACTGTTTTTT
TRBJ2-5	many	TRBD2	TRBV24-1	CATSDRGRGRETQYF	TGTGCCACCAGTGACCGGGGGAGGGGCCGAGAGACCCAGTACTTC
TRBJ2-1	.	TRBD2	TRBV6-1	CASSTGGGLSYNEQFF	TGTGCCAGCAGTACCGGGGGGGGACTAAGTTACAATGAGCAGTTCTTC
TRBJ2-3	many	TRBD2	TRBV24-1	CATARLAGGADTQYF	TGTGCCACGGCCCGCCTAGCGGGGGGCGCAGATACGCAGTATTTT
TRBJ1-2	.	.	TRBV10-1	CASSVTGYRDYGYTF	TGCGCCAGCAGTGTAACAGGGTATCGAGACTATGGCTACACCTTC
TRBJ2-2	few	TRBD1	TRBV29-1	CSARGRLTGELFF	TGCAGCGCCAGGGGGCGCCTCACCGGGGAGCTGTTTTTT
TRBJ2-7	few	.	TRBV6-1	CASKRIRVEEPYEQYF	TGTGCCAGCAAAAGAATAAGGGTGGAAGAACCCTACGAGCAGTACTTC
TRBJ2-1	.	.	TRBV24-1	CATSVAGVQFF	TGTGCCACCAGTGTGGCCGGAGTTCAGTTCTTC
TRBJ2-7	.	.	TRBV28	CASSFQRPYEQYF	TGTGCCAGCAGTTTCCAGCGCCCCTACGAGCAGTACTTC
TRBJ2-5	many	.	TRBV2	CASRDETQYF	TGTGCCAGCAGGGACGAGACCCAGTACTTC
TRBJ2-5	few	.	TRBV4-1	CASSQDGGGWYQETQYF	TGCGCCAGCAGCCAAGATGGGGGCGGTTGGTACCAAGAGACCCAGTACTTC
TRBJ2-2	many	.	TRBV12-3/TRBV12-4	CASSFRSSGLINTGELFF	TGTGCCAGCAGTTTTAGATCCAGCGGACTAATTAACACCGGGGAGCTGTTTTTT
TRBJ2-1	many	.	TRBV27	CASSFADLGRSDEQFF	TGTGCCAGCAGTTTTGCAGATCTCGGCCGCTCTGATGAGCAGTTCTTC
TRBJ2-7	many	.	TRBV7-9	CASSLSGGEQYF	TGTGCCAGCAGCTTATCAGGAGGGGAGCAGTACTTC
TRBJ2-1	.	TRBD2	TRBV19	CASSIATSGDGYNEQFF	TGTGCCAGTAGTATCGCGACTAGCGGGGACGGTTACAATGAGCAGTTCTTC
TRBJ2-6	few	.	TRBV4-2	CASSQLRSGANVLTF	TGTGCCAGCAGCCAACTTAGGTCTGGGGCCAACGTCCTGACTTTC
TRBJ2-3	few	.	TRBV6-2/TRBV6-3	CASIGGERDTQYF	TGTGCCAGCATCGGGGGTGAAAGAGATACGCAGTATTTT
TRBJ1-5	many	TRBD1	TRBV3-1	CASSQGTGLHF	TGTGCCAGCAGCCAAGGGACAGGGTTGCATTTT
TRBJ1-2	many	.	TRBV27	CASSLLGGGGYGYTF	TGTGCCAGCAGTTTATTAGGGGGAGGGGGATATGGCTACACCTTC